This entry lists 5 T cell receptor beta chains sequenced from one sample in a study of T cell responses to AZD1222 COVID-19 vaccine. Profiled with immunoSEQ multiplex PCR; TCRdb holds only in-frame clones, not every one. The data show around 120,000 clones, around 93% seen once. This sample comprised peripheral blood, obtained on day 0 of AZD1222 vaccination. These receptors were obtained from an adult in good health.

This chain joins TRBV6-5 and TRBJ2-5; D unresolved. The CDR3 covers 14 residues. V was pared by 0 bases and J by 2 bases, with 7 bases between. Germline V gene lookup returns CDR1 MNHEY and CDR2 SVGAGI. CDR3 amino acids: CASSYSPTQETQYF. The CDR3 bases are TGTGCCAGCAGTTACTCTCCAACACAAGAGACCCAGTACTTC.

The V call is TRBV9, the J call TRBJ1-2, with no clear D. Looked up from germline, CDR1 is SGDLS and CDR2 is YYNGEE. V shed 5 bases and J shed 5 bases, with 7 bases lying between them. The CDR3 extends over 11 amino acids. The CDR3 DNA reads as TGTGCCAGCAGGGTGGGGTATGGCTACACCTTC. Translating it yields CASRVGYGYTF. Looking up the rest from reference TRBV9 and TRBJ1-2 gives the full variable domain: DSGVTQTPKHLITATGQRVTLRCSPRSGDLSVYWYQQSLDQGLQFLIQYYNGEERAKGNILERFSAQQFPDLHSELNLSSLELGDSALYFCASRVGYGYTFGSGTRLTVV.

Concerning this clone: Other DNA variants within this sample encode the same CDR3. The J gene is TRBJ1-1, the V gene TRBV29-1, with D unclear. Germline-derived CDR1 and CDR2 are SQVTM and ANQGSEA. Trimming removed 2 bases at V and 0 bases at J, with 4 bases between. The CDR3 is made up of 12 amino acids. In nucleotides, the CDR3 is TGCAGCGTTGAAAAGATGAACACTGAAGCTTTCTTT. Residues: CSVEKMNTEAFF.

The gene calls are TRBV7-8 and TRBJ1-1; the D is unclear. This CDR3 comprises 14 residues. The V gene lost 2 bases and the J gene lost 1 base, with 8 bases spanning the gap. Germline-derived CDR1 and CDR2 are SGHVS and FQNEAQ. The CDR3 reads CASSLTETNTEAFF. CDR3 sequence (DNA): TGTGCCAGCAGCTTAACAGAAACGAACACTGAAGCTTTCTTT.

This chain uses TRBV5-4 with TRBJ2-2; D unclear. The V end was cut by 4 bases, the J end by 8 bases, with 9 bases between. The germline V gene has CDR1 SGHNT and CDR2 YYREEE (reference sequence). The CDR3 consists of 12 residues. As DNA, the CDR3 is TGTGCCAGCAGCAAATTTGGGGGGGAGCTGTTTTTT. This gives the protein CASSKFGGELFF.